These 32 T cell receptor beta chains share one sample of origin, sequenced in a study of blood T cell repertoires in COVID-19. Here immunoSEQ multiplex PCR was the method, and the copy in TCRdb shows in-frame clones only, minus some. Among more than 200,000 clones listed, 70% to 90% were seen once. The sequenced sample consisted of peripheral blood. The receptors shown here come from a man aged 25-40 years with COVID-19, enrolled during active disease.

This clone showed up just once. This chain links TRBV7-3 with TRBJ2-5; D not resolved. The CDR3 sequence is 15 residues long. Germline V gene lookup returns CDR1 SGHTA and CDR2 FQGTGA. V lost 2 bases and J lost 5, with 15 bases in between. The DNA for the CDR3 is TGTGCCAGCAGCTTATCGGGTCCATATGCGGAGACCCAGTACTTC. Its translation: CASSLSGPYAETQYF.

The chain has TRBV7-9 and TRBJ1-1, with TRBD1 identical over 10 bases. V dropped 3 bases and J dropped 5; count of bases not matched to a gene: 12. Germline CDR1 reads SEHNR; CDR2 reads FQNEAQ (reference sequence). CDR3 size: 17 residues. The CDR3 coding sequence is TGTGCCAGCAGCTTCCCGGGACAGGGGAGAGGGGGGACTGAAGCTTTCTTT. It specifies CASSFPGQGRGGTEAFF.

The J gene is TRBJ1-1, the V gene TRBV3-1 (or the pseudogene TRBV3-2); tentatively, D is TRBD1 (5 bases). Trimming left V 4 bases short and J 0 bases short, with 6 bases between. The CDR3 consists of 13 residues. Germline values: CDR1 LGHDT, CDR2 YNNKEL (reference sequence). The CDR3 DNA reads TGTGCCAGCAGCCGGGGGGTGAACACTGAAGCTTTCTTT. This codes for CASSRGVNTEAFF.

The V call is TRBV18, the J call TRBJ1-2; 7 bases map to TRBD1. This CDR3 comprises 15 residues. J lost 1 base, V lost 6 bases, and 8 bases had no gene match. Germline V lookup: CDR1 KGHSH, CDR2 LQKENI. CDR3 region: CASSVGTVNNYGYTF. In DNA form, the CDR3 reads TGTGCCAGCTCCGTCGGGACAGTCAATAACTATGGCTACACCTTC.

The chain recombines TRBV21-1 with TRBJ2-7; the table assigns TRBD1, which was not confirmed against the DNA. TRBV21-1 is a listed pseudogene. The CDR3 is 16 amino acids. The CDR3 region is CASSAGTGGNSYEQYF. The CDR3 DNA reads TGTGCCAGCAGCGCTGGGACAGGGGGGAACTCCTACGAGCAGTACTTC.

The CDR3 DNA sequence: TGTGCCAGCTCACCACAAGGGGCCGACCCCGAAGCTTTCTTT. Its protein is CASSPQGADPEAFF. The J gene is TRBJ1-1, the V gene TRBV18; weak D call: TRBD1 (5 bases). The CDR3 covers 14 residues. Looked up from germline, CDR1 is KGHSH and CDR2 is LQKENI. V was shortened by 1 base and J by 8 bases, with 14 bases between the two germline ends.

CDR3 residues: CASSTGQVNQPQHF. Written as DNA, the CDR3 is TGCGCCAGCAGCACGGGACAAGTCAATCAGCCCCAGCATTTT. The chain joins TRBV4-1 to TRBJ1-5, with D possibly matching TRBD1 (6 bases). Trimming pared 5 bases from V and 3 bases from J, leaving 11 bases between. Looked up from germline, CDR1 is MGHRA and CDR2 is YSYEKL. This CDR3 is 14 amino acids long.

The chain couples TRBV10-3 to TRBJ1-1; D gene ambiguous. This CDR3 is built from 18 residues. V was shortened by 3 bases and J by 0 bases, with 20 bases between the two germline ends. Per the germline V gene, CDR1 is ENHRY and CDR2 is SYGVKD. This CDR3 is CAISDPPGGGGVNTEAFF. The CDR3 DNA sequence: TGTGCCATCAGTGATCCCCCGGGCGGCGGCGGGGTGAACACTGAAGCTTTCTTT.

The CDR3 is CAISDRWAGPKDYGYTF. As DNA, the CDR3 is TGTGCCATCAGTGATCGCTGGGCAGGCCCCAAGGACTATGGCTACACCTTC. The chain joins TRBV10-3 to TRBJ1-2; D not resolved. The CDR3 contains 17 residues. Germline CDR1 is ENHRY and CDR2 is SYGVKD. Trimming removed 3 bases at V and 3 bases at J, with 20 bases between.

This clone was seen a few times. V usage is TRBV27 and J usage is TRBJ1-1; possibly TRBD1 for D (5 bases). The CDR3 extends over 14 amino acids. The V gene lost 3 bases and the J gene lost 4 bases, with 12 bases spanning the gap. Per the germline V gene, CDR1 is MNHEY and CDR2 is SMNVEV (reference sequence). The CDR3 loop is CASSFLGQSTEAFF. CDR3 sequence (DNA): TGTGCCAGCAGTTTCCTCGGACAAAGCACTGAAGCTTTCTTT.

This clone was found once. The chain joins TRBV7-2 to TRBJ2-1, with 9 positions matching TRBD2. The CDR3 sequence is 18 residues long. V lost 3 bases, J lost 7 bases, and 16 bases stayed unmatched. Germline V gives CDR1 SGHTA, CDR2 FQGNSA. The CDR3 nucleotides read TGTGCCAGCAGCTTCATTTACGCGACTAGCGGTAGGGAGAATGAGCAGTTCTTC. Translation: CASSFIYATSGRENEQFF.

V usage is TRBV27 and J usage is TRBJ2-7; 8 bases match TRBD1. Germline assignment: CDR1 MNHEY and CDR2 SMNVEV (reference sequence). The V gene end was trimmed by 6 bases and the J gene end by 2 bases; junction bases not matched to a gene: 12. This CDR3 contains 16 residues. CDR3 sequence (DNA): TGTGCCAGCAGAGCAAAAGGCGCCAGGGGGCCCTACGAGCAGTACTTC. Protein: CASRAKGARGPYEQYF.

This clone was picked up one time. This chain uses TRBV27 with TRBJ1-5; unclear D gene. V lost 5 bases to trimming and J lost 1 base, with 12 bases between them. There are 15 residues in the CDR3. Germline V CDR1 and CDR2: MNHEY, SMNVEV (reference sequence). CDR3 sequence reads: CASSPWQASNQPQHF. Written as DNA, the CDR3 is TGTGCCAGCAGTCCTTGGCAGGCAAGCAATCAGCCCCAGCATTTT.

This clone appeared a single time. This sequence joins TRBV5-1 and TRBJ1-5, with a weak D call TRBD1 (6 bases). The CDR3 runs to 16 residues. Between the trimmed V and J ends, which lost 4 bases and 5 bases, there was a span of 19 bases. In germline, CDR1 is SGHRS, CDR2 YFSETQ. DNA of the CDR3: TGCGCCAGCAGCCCCGAGCCAGGGGTAAGGGATCAGCCCCAGCATTTT. This sequence encodes CASSPEPGVRDQPQHF.

The J gene is TRBJ2-7, the V gene TRBV30, with 7 nucleotides matching TRBD2. This CDR3 spans 13 amino acids. Germline V CDR1 and CDR2: GTSNPN, SVGIG (reference sequence). Trimming at V came to 0 bases and at J to 2 bases, leaving 1 base not matched to a gene. The CDR3 bases are TGTGCCTGGAGTGTACGGGAGGCCTACGAGCAGTACTTC. This encodes CAWSVREAYEQYF.

The J gene is TRBJ2-7, the V gene TRBV24-1, with unresolved D. In germline, CDR1 is KGHDR, CDR2 SFDVKD. V lost 6 bases, J lost 4 bases, and 15 bases lay in between. The CDR3 totals 14 residues. The CDR3 spells CATSSFRVAYEQYF. CDR3 bases: TGTGCCACCAGTTCATTCCGGGTCGCATACGAGCAGTACTTC.

V usage is TRBV5-1 and J usage is TRBJ1-3; D is unclear. The CDR3 has 16 amino acids. Trimming took off 0 bases at V and 0 bases at J, with 10 bases between the two ends. The germline gives CDR1 SGHRS, CDR2 YFSETQ. The CDR3 coding sequence is TGCGCCAGCAGCTTGGCCGTCGCAGGCTCTGGAAACACCATATATTTT. It encodes CASSLAVAGSGNTIYF.

This clone came up a few times. DNA for the CDR3: TGCGCCAGCAGCCAAGGGGCAGGCTATAGCACAGATACGCAGTATTTT. Its protein is CASSQGAGYSTDTQYF. The V gene is TRBV4-3, the J gene TRBJ2-3; D is ambiguous. Trimming left V 1 base short and J 0 bases short, with 11 bases between. The CDR3 is 16 residues long. Germline assignment: CDR1 LGHNA and CDR2 YSLEER.

V is TRBV19 and J is TRBJ2-1, with TRBD2 matching over 11 bases. The germline V gene encodes CDR1 LNHDA and CDR2 SQIVND (reference sequence). Trimming cost V 7 bases and J 3 bases; bases outside gene matches: 5. The CDR3 contains 15 residues. The CDR3 DNA reads as TGTGCCAGTATCCCTGGGACTAGCGGCTACAATGAGCAGTTCTTC. Translation: CASIPGTSGYNEQFF. The complete variable domain, with remaining parts taken from reference TRBV19 and TRBJ2-1, reads DGGITQSPKYLFRKEGQNVTLSCEQNLNHDAMYWYRQDPGQGLRLIYYSQIVNDFQKGDIAEGYSVSREKKESFPLTVTSAQKNPTAFYLCASIPGTSGYNEQFFGPGTRLTVL.

The gene calls are TRBV27 and TRBJ1-1; D remains ambiguous. Germline loops: CDR1 MNHEY, CDR2 SMNVEV (reference sequence). This CDR3 region has 18 residues. V dropped 4 bases and J dropped 1 base, with 22 bases sitting between them. The CDR3 here is CASSSFIRHKLENTEAFF. For the CDR3, the DNA is TGTGCCAGCAGTTCGTTCATCCGACACAAACTAGAGAACACTGAAGCTTTCTTT.

The chain recombines TRBV6-6 with TRBJ1-5; possible D gene TRBD1, 5 bases. Trimming stripped 0 bases from V and 6 bases from J, with 9 bases between. The CDR3 sequence is 14 residues long. CDR1 is MNHNY, CDR2 SVGAGI, per germline (reference sequence). CDR3 DNA sequence: TGTGCCAGCAGTTACTCGAGGCAGGGTCAGCCCCAGCATTTT. Translating gives CASSYSRQGQPQHF.

Written as DNA, the CDR3 is TGCGCCAGCAGCTTACTAGTTCTAAACAATGAGCAGTTCTTC. This translates into CASSLLVLNNEQFF. V usage is TRBV5-1 and J usage is TRBJ2-1, with D tentatively TRBD2 (5 bases). This CDR3 has 14 amino acids. Germline CDR1 SGHRS, CDR2 YFSETQ. The V and J ends lost 2 bases and 5 bases respectively, with 11 bases between them.

The chain has TRBV4-2 and TRBJ2-3; tentative D call: TRBD2 (5 bases). Trimming cost V 2 bases and J 4 bases, with 10 bases left between them. Germline CDR1 reads LGHNA; CDR2 reads YNFKEQ. The CDR3 loop spans 14 amino acids. The CDR3 reads CASSQLRVADTQYF. The DNA of the CDR3 is TGTGCCAGCAGCCAATTGCGGGTAGCAGATACGCAGTATTTT.

The gene calls are TRBV9 and TRBJ1-3, with 7 bases lining up with TRBD1. Germline CDR1 SGDLS, CDR2 YYNGEE. The CDR3 extends over 16 amino acids. V shed 3 bases and J 0 bases; nucleotides not matched to a gene: 6. This CDR3 is CASSGDRVGSGNTIYF. In DNA, the CDR3 is TGTGCCAGCAGCGGAGACAGGGTCGGCTCTGGAAACACCATATATTTT.

The count of this clone is one. The chain links TRBV28 to TRBJ1-1; 7 bases match TRBD1. There are 18 residues in the CDR3. CDR1 is MDHEN, CDR2 SYDVKM, per germline. The V and J ends lost 4 bases and 0 bases, in that order; junction bases with no gene match: 14. DNA of the CDR3: TGTGCCAGCAGTTATACTCAGGGGGGTCATCTCATGAACACTGAAGCTTTCTTT. It encodes CASSYTQGGHLMNTEAFF.

DNA of the CDR3: TGCGCCAGCAGCTCGACCTCCGGGACAGGGACCTACAATGAGCAGTTCTTC. It yields the protein CASSSTSGTGTYNEQFF. The J gene is TRBJ2-1, the V gene TRBV5-1, with 9 bases lining up with TRBD1. After removal of 3 bases from V and 2 bases from J, the junction contained 9 bases not matched to a gene. This CDR3 has 17 amino acids. Germline V gene lookup returns CDR1 SGHRS and CDR2 YFSETQ. The variable domain in full, with the rest retrieved from reference TRBV5-1 and TRBJ2-1, is KAGVTQTPRYLIKTRGQQVTLSCSPISGHRSVSWYQQTPGQGLQFLFEYFSETQRNKGNFPGRFSGRQFSNSRSEMNVSTLELGDSALYLCASSSTSGTGTYNEQFFGPGTRLTVL.

The CDR3 DNA reads as TGTGCCAGCAGATACTCGGGGGGTGACACTGAAGCTTTCTTT. Its translation: CASRYSGGDTEAFF. This chain joins TRBV7-9 and TRBJ1-1; possible D gene TRBD1, 5 bases. Germline V gene lookup returns CDR1 SEHNR and CDR2 FQNEAQ (reference sequence). The CDR3 has 14 amino acids. The V gene lost 6 bases and the J gene lost 3 bases, with 14 bases spanning the gap.

V and J are TRBV6-6 and TRBJ1-2; 8 bases match TRBD1. Germline V gene data show CDR1 as MNHNY and CDR2 as SVGAGI (reference sequence). The CDR3 is made up of 13 amino acids. The V gene end was trimmed by 8 bases and the J gene end by 2 bases; junction bases not matched to a gene: 4. The CDR3 DNA follows: TGTGCCAGCCGACAGGGGACGAACTATGGCTACACCTTC. This gives the protein CASRQGTNYGYTF.

J is TRBJ2-7 and V is TRBV5-1; 7 positions match TRBD1. J was trimmed by 0 bases and V by 0 bases; bases with no gene match: 6. This CDR3 has 16 amino acids. The germline gives CDR1 SGHRS, CDR2 YFSETQ. The CDR3 sequence is CASSLAGTVSSYEQYF. In DNA form, the CDR3 reads TGCGCCAGCAGCTTGGCCGGGACAGTGAGCTCCTACGAGCAGTACTTC. The entire variable domain, with the rest obtained from reference TRBV5-1 and TRBJ2-7, is as follows: KAGVTQTPRYLIKTRGQQVTLSCSPISGHRSVSWYQQTPGQGLQFLFEYFSETQRNKGNFPGRFSGRQFSNSRSEMNVSTLELGDSALYLCASSLAGTVSSYEQYFGPGTRLTVT.

The chain couples TRBV5-1 to TRBJ2-1, with D perhaps matching TRBD1 (5 bases). In germline, CDR1 is SGHRS, CDR2 YFSETQ. The CDR3 is made up of 16 amino acids. V gave up 0 bases and J gave up 8 bases, with 18 bases separating them. The CDR3 is CASSLEGGTQGYEQFF. The CDR3 coding sequence is TGCGCCAGCAGCTTGGAGGGCGGCACCCAGGGATATGAGCAGTTCTTC.

V gene TRBV10-3 combines with J gene TRBJ2-7; possible D gene TRBD2, 5 bases. The CDR3 contains 14 residues. Germline CDR1 and CDR2: ENHRY and SYGVKD. V was trimmed by 3 bases and J by 3 bases, leaving 12 bases between them. CDR3 amino acids: CAISDVRGNYEQYF. The CDR3 DNA follows: TGTGCCATCAGTGATGTCCGGGGTAACTACGAGCAGTACTTC.

CDR3 sequence: CASSRARQPNTEAFF. The CDR3 nucleotides read TGTGCCAGCTCACGAGCTCGACAGCCCAACACTGAAGCTTTCTTT. V is TRBV18 and J is TRBJ1-1; perhaps TRBD1 as D (5 bases). Germline V gives CDR1 KGHSH, CDR2 LQKENI. CDR3 length: 15 residues. With 4 bases removed from V and 2 bases from J, the gap between germline ends came to 14 bases. The variable domain in full, completed from reference TRBV18 and TRBJ1-1, reads NAGVMQNPRHLVRRRGQEARLRCSPMKGHSHVYWYRQLPEEGLKFMVYLQKENIIDESGMPKERFSAEFPKEGPSILRIQQVVRGDSAAYFCASSRARQPNTEAFFGQGTRLTVV.